The next 29 T cell receptor beta chains were all read from a single sample in a study of cytomegalovirus exposure and HLA in healthy donors. Sequenced by immunoSEQ multiplex PCR; TCRdb stores in-frame clones only, minus some. In the table there are 70,000 or so clones, around 94% of which are singletons. The material sequenced was PBMCs. The receptors stem from a man aged 18 to 29 in good health and CMV-seropositive.

This chain uses TRBV11-2 with TRBJ2-1, with D tentatively TRBD2 (6 bases). The ends were cut back, 6 bases at V and 6 bases at J, with 15 bases in the middle. The CDR3 is 14 amino acids. CDR1 is SGHAT and CDR2 is FQNNGV in the germline V gene. The CDR3 DNA sequence: TGTGCCAGCAGACGGGACTCGGGCCCCAATGAGCAGTTCTTC. Amino acid sequence: CASRRDSGPNEQFF. Using reference TRBV11-2 and TRBJ2-1 for the parts outside the CDR3, the full variable domain is EAGVAQSPRYKIIEKRQSVAFWCNPISGHATLYWYQQILGQGPKLLIQFQNNGVVDDSQLPKDRFSAERLKGVDSTLKIQPAKLEDSAVYLCASRRDSGPNEQFFGPGTRLTVL.

The chain employs TRBV6-1 and TRBJ2-7; 9 bases line up with TRBD1. The CDR3 runs to 14 residues. V lost 4 bases and J lost 5; bases outside the gene matches: 6. Germline V lookup: CDR1 MNHNS, CDR2 SASEGT. The CDR3 protein is CASSAGTGFNEQYF. As DNA, the CDR3 is TGTGCCAGCAGTGCCGGGACAGGGTTCAACGAGCAGTACTTC.

The chain combines TRBV27 with TRBJ2-1; 8 bases align to TRBD2. J gave up 6 bases and V 6 bases, and 10 bases lay outside the gene matches. The CDR3 consists of 15 residues. Germline values: CDR1 MNHEY, CDR2 SMNVEV (reference sequence). The CDR3 bases are TGTGCCAGCAGCCGGGATCCGGGAGGGGGCAATGAGCAGTTCTTC. It yields the protein CASSRDPGGGNEQFF.

The V gene is TRBV30, the J gene TRBJ2-2; D not certain. CDR1 is GTSNPN and CDR2 is SVGIG in the germline V gene (reference sequence). This CDR3 region has 13 residues. The V and J ends lost 5 bases and 6 bases respectively, with 13 bases between them. CDR3 loop: CAWAYHEAGELFF. CDR3 sequence (DNA): TGTGCCTGGGCTTATCATGAGGCCGGGGAGCTGTTTTTT.

The CDR3 nucleotides are TGCGCCAGCAGCTTGGCGGGAAGGGCGCCCCTCTACAATGAGCAGTTCTTC. This sequence encodes CASSLAGRAPLYNEQFF. This chain links TRBV5-1 with TRBJ2-1; weak D call: TRBD2 (5 bases). Germline lookup yields CDR1 SGHRS and CDR2 YFSETQ. This CDR3 contains 17 residues. The V end was cut by 0 bases, the J end by 3 bases, with 16 bases between.

The chain links TRBV7-6 to TRBJ2-7, with 11 positions matching TRBD2. Germline-derived CDR1 and CDR2 are SGHVS and FNYEAQ. After removal of 5 bases from V and 0 bases from J, the junction contained 3 bases not matched to a gene. This CDR3 has 15 residues. The CDR3 DNA follows: TGTGCCAGCAGCGCGCTAGCGGGGGGCTCCTACGAGCAGTACTTC. Translating gives CASSALAGGSYEQYF.

This chain connects TRBV20-1 to TRBJ2-1; no clear D gene. The CDR3 is made up of 11 amino acids. The V end was cut by 7 bases, the J end by 6 bases, with 10 bases between. CDR1 is DFQATT and CDR2 is SNEGSKA in the germline V gene (reference sequence). The CDR3 reads CSVSNSNEQFF. The CDR3 DNA reads as TGCAGTGTGTCGAACTCCAATGAGCAGTTCTTC.

The chain couples TRBV5-1 to TRBJ2-7, with D possibly matching TRBD1 (5 bases). The CDR3 has 15 residues. Germline-derived CDR1 and CDR2 are SGHRS and YFSETQ. V was trimmed by 4 bases and J by 0 bases, leaving 14 bases between them. The CDR3 region is CASSPGSAVSYEQYF. CDR3 nucleotide sequence: TGCGCCAGCAGCCCAGGGTCAGCCGTCTCCTACGAGCAGTACTTC.

This clone showed up just once. The chain joins TRBV28 to TRBJ1-2; tentative D call: TRBD1 (6 bases). Germline values: CDR1 MDHEN, CDR2 SYDVKM. V was pared by 6 bases and J by 3 bases, with 11 bases between. The CDR3 is made up of 13 amino acids. CDR3 coding DNA: TGTGCCAGCAGAGCGGGGGCGGACTATGGCTACACCTTC. Translation: CASRAGADYGYTF.

The chain recombines TRBV29-1 with TRBJ2-7; 9 nucleotides line up with TRBD2. J lost 2 bases, V lost 6 bases, and 11 bases had no gene match. Germline CDR1 SQVTM, CDR2 ANQGSEA. The CDR3 length is 15 residues. DNA for the CDR3: TGCAGCGTCGGATCCGAGAGCGGGAGGCCCTACGAGCAGTACTTC. This codes for CSVGSESGRPYEQYF.

This chain links TRBV6-5 with TRBJ2-7; D might be TRBD2 (5 bases). This CDR3 is 15 amino acids long. Germline V gene sequence: CDR1 MNHEY, CDR2 SVGAGI. Trimming pared 2 bases from V and 1 base from J, leaving 12 bases between. The CDR3 DNA sequence: TGTGCCAGCAGTTACGTCTTTGGAGGTTCCTACGAGCAGTACTTC. Its translation: CASSYVFGGSYEQYF.

DNA for the CDR3: TGCAGCACCGAACAGGGTTCGGATGGCTACACCTTC. It encodes CSTEQGSDGYTF. The chain has TRBV29-1 and TRBJ1-2; TRBD1 might be the D (6 bases). There are 12 residues in the CDR3. The germline V and J ends were trimmed by 8 bases and 6 bases, with 16 bases remaining between them. Germline V gives CDR1 SQVTM, CDR2 ANQGSEA. The whole variable domain, filled in from reference TRBV29-1 and TRBJ1-2, reads SAVISQKPSRDICQRGTSLTIQCQVDSQVTMMFWYRQQPGQSLTLIATANQGSEATYESGFVIDKFPISRPNLTFSTLTVSNMSPEDSSIYLCSTEQGSDGYTFGSGTRLTVV.

The chain joins TRBV6-6 to TRBJ2-7; possibly TRBD2 for D (5 bases). This CDR3 is 15 amino acids long. Between the trimmed V and J ends, which lost 8 bases and 3 bases, there was a span of 20 bases. CDR1 MNHNY and CDR2 SVGAGI come from the germline V gene (reference sequence). CDR3 nucleotides: TGTGCCAGCTGCGCATCTTCAGAGGGAATCTACGAGCAGTACTTC. Its protein product is CASCASSEGIYEQYF.

J is TRBJ1-1 and V is TRBV4-1, with D possibly matching TRBD1 (5 bases). This CDR3 is 16 amino acids long. The germline V and J ends were trimmed by 3 bases and 2 bases, with 16 bases remaining between them. In germline, CDR1 is MGHRA, CDR2 YSYEKL. CDR3 sequence (DNA): TGCGCCAGCAGCCACCCAACTGACAGAGACAACACTGAAGCTTTCTTT. It yields the protein CASSHPTDRDNTEAFF.

The rearrangement joins TRBV29-1 to TRBJ1-1, with D possibly TRBD1 on 6 matching bases. The CDR3 has 13 residues. Germline loops: CDR1 SQVTM, CDR2 ANQGSEA. The V end lost 3 bases, the J end lost 0 bases, and 8 bases lay between the germline ends. The CDR3 region has the DNA TGCAGCGTTGATACAGGGTTGAACACTGAAGCTTTCTTT. This sequence encodes CSVDTGLNTEAFF.

This chain links TRBV5-1 with TRBJ2-7; D gene ambiguous. The CDR3 contains 12 residues. Between the trimmed V and J ends, which lost 1 base and 7 bases, there was a span of 9 bases. Germline V lookup: CDR1 SGHRS, CDR2 YFSETQ. The CDR3 loop reads CASSLMGMEQYF. The CDR3 DNA is TGCGCCAGCAGCTTGATGGGCATGGAGCAGTACTTC.

The V gene is TRBV5-1, the J gene TRBJ2-2, with D tentatively TRBD1 (6 bases). V lost 4 bases to trimming and J lost 11 bases, with 15 bases between them. The V gene's germline CDR1 is SGHRS and CDR2 YFSETQ. This CDR3 contains 13 residues. CDR3: CASSPLGRGELFF. The DNA for the CDR3 is TGCGCCAGCAGCCCCCTGGGCAGGGGTGAGCTGTTTTTT.

The sample holds one count of this clone. V usage is TRBV23-1 and J usage is TRBJ2-1; 8 nucleotides match TRBD2. Being an ORF, TRBV23-1 has a function that is uncertain. CDR3 length: 16 residues. Trimming cost V 4 bases and J 8 bases; bases outside gene matches: 13. The CDR3 protein is CASSPPMKKREYEQFF. CDR3 nucleotide sequence: TGCGCCAGCAGTCCCCCAATGAAGAAGCGGGAGTATGAGCAGTTCTTC.

The J gene is TRBJ1-5, the V gene TRBV2; the D gene is possibly TRBD1 (6 bases). V was trimmed by 0 bases and J by 7 bases, leaving 16 bases between them. CDR1 is SNHLY and CDR2 is FYNNEI in the germline V gene. This CDR3 region has 16 residues. CDR3 DNA: TGTGCCAGCAGTGAAGCGCTTGGGGCGGGGGGCCAGCCCCAGCATTTT. Residues: CASSEALGAGGQPQHF.

The chain uses TRBV19 and TRBJ2-1; 10 nucleotides align to TRBD1. CDR1 and CDR2 from the germline V gene are LNHDA and SQIVND (reference sequence). The V gene end was trimmed by 4 bases and the J gene end by 4 bases; junction bases not matched to a gene: 4. This CDR3 contains 15 residues. As DNA, the CDR3 is TGTGCCAGTAGTAGAGACAGGGGGCTTTACAATGAGCAGTTCTTC. It yields the protein CASSRDRGLYNEQFF.

This sequence joins TRBV28 and TRBJ1-2; no firm D call. The length of the CDR3 is 14 residues. Looked up from germline, CDR1 is MDHEN and CDR2 is SYDVKM. Trimming stripped 4 bases from V and 4 bases from J, with 13 bases between. CDR3 loop: CASSSRPRGYGYTF. The CDR3 nucleotides are TGTGCCAGCAGTTCACGCCCTCGGGGCTATGGCTACACCTTC.

This rearrangement joins TRBV5-6 to TRBJ1-4; TRBD1 matches at 9 bases. The V gene end was trimmed by 3 bases and the J gene end by 7 bases; junction bases not matched to a gene: 7. This CDR3 contains 15 residues. Germline loops: CDR1 SGHDT, CDR2 YYEEEE. CDR3 loop: CASSSGTGRSEKLFF. CDR3 bases: TGTGCCAGCAGCTCCGGGACAGGGAGAAGTGAAAAACTGTTTTTT.

The chain's CDR3 is CASSWTSGSETQYF. CDR3 DNA: TGTGCCAGCAGTTGGACTAGCGGGAGCGAGACCCAGTACTTC. The chain recombines TRBV6-6 with TRBJ2-5; 13 bases align to TRBD2. In germline, CDR1 is MNHNY, CDR2 SVGAGI (reference sequence). CDR3 length: 14 amino acids. V lost 4 bases to trimming and J lost 5 bases; unmatched junction nucleotides: 1.

The chain recombines TRBV6-4 with TRBJ2-3; possibly TRBD2 for D (6 bases). The germline gives CDR1 MRHNA, CDR2 SNTAGT. V lost 3 bases and J 0 bases, leaving 10 bases between the germline ends. CDR3 size: 15 residues. CDR3 sequence: CASSEGRTSTDTQYF. The CDR3 bases are TGTGCCAGCAGTGAAGGGAGGACTAGCACAGATACGCAGTATTTT.

J is TRBJ2-7 and V is TRBV11-3, with TRBD1 identical over 9 bases. CDR1 is SGHNT and CDR2 is YENEEA in the germline V gene. This CDR3 comprises 16 residues. Trimming removed 4 bases from V and 6 bases from J; junction bases left unmatched: 13. CDR3 sequence (DNA): TGTGCCAGCAGCTGGGGGAACAGGGGGCGCCTGTCCGAGCAGTACTTC. This codes for CASSWGNRGRLSEQYF.

CDR3 amino acids: CASSFHPQPQHF. The CDR3 DNA sequence: TGTGCCAGCAGTTTTCATCCTCAGCCCCAGCATTTT. The V gene is TRBV28, the J gene TRBJ1-5; D remains ambiguous. CDR1 is MDHEN and CDR2 is SYDVKM in the germline V gene. The germline V and J ends were trimmed by 3 bases and 6 bases, with 6 bases remaining between them. The CDR3 length is 12 residues.

The rearrangement uses TRBV9 and TRBJ2-1, with 12 bases fitting TRBD2. Germline V CDR1 and CDR2: SGDLS, YYNGEE. With 4 bases clipped from V and 7 bases from J, the junction kept 6 bases outside the gene matches. The CDR3 loop spans 15 amino acids. This CDR3 is CASSPGLAGMNEQFF. The CDR3 DNA is TGTGCCAGCAGCCCCGGACTAGCGGGAATGAATGAGCAGTTCTTC.

The chain links TRBV10-3 to TRBJ2-3; 7 nucleotides align to TRBD2. The V and J ends lost 6 bases and 3 bases, in that order; junction bases with no gene match: 9. This CDR3 region has 15 residues. Germline V gene data show CDR1 as ENHRY and CDR2 as SYGVKD. CDR3 in DNA: TGTGCCATCAGATCTAGCGGAGACGGGACAGATACGCAGTATTTT. This codes for CAIRSSGDGTDTQYF.

The V and J genes are TRBV28 and TRBJ2-3; 8 bases are a match to TRBD2. Looked up from germline, CDR1 is MDHEN and CDR2 is SYDVKM. V was pared by 6 bases and J by 2 bases, with 7 bases of the junction left unmatched. The CDR3 runs to 15 residues. Here the CDR3 DNA reads TGTGCCAGCAGGACCCAGCGGGGGCCCACAGATACGCAGTATTTT. Translated: CASRTQRGPTDTQYF. The variable domain in full, completed from reference TRBV28 and TRBJ2-3, reads DVKVTQSSRYLVKRTGEKVFLECVQDMDHENMFWYRQDPGLGLRLIYFSYDVKMKEKGDIPEGYSVSREKKERFSLILESASTNQTSMYLCASRTQRGPTDTQYFGPGTRLTVL.